This T cell receptor (beta chain) is drawn from a study of TIL therapy for anti-PD-1-resistant metastatic lung cancer. Study-level information: Tumors carried a median around 1.4 non-synonymous mutations per megabase.

The libraries were made with immunoSEQ v3. Profiled with immunoSEQ multiplex PCR; TCRdb holds only in-frame clones, not every one. The data show roughly 28,000 clones, with about 60% seen just once and roughly 15% held by the top ten. Time point of the sample: pre-treatment sample, taken before nivolumab and TIL therapy. Pleural nodules or supraclavicular lymph nodes made up most of the excised metastases sampled. Patients then received nivolumab; progressors got lymphodepletion, TIL and IL-2. Adults with stage 4 NSCLC were enrolled in a phase I trial. This clone came up a few times. This CDR3 is built from 15 residues. Germline V gene data show CDR1 as KGHSH and CDR2 as LQKENI. The V gene lost 2 bases and the J gene lost 4 bases, with 11 bases spanning the gap.

The receptor was isolated from a woman aged 25 to 80 with non-small cell lung cancer. The rearrangement uses TRBV18 and TRBJ2-2, with D unresolved. The source material was tumor tissue, sampled at baseline. The CDR3 sequence: CASSPRSQTTGELFF. For the CDR3, the DNA is TGTGCCAGCTCACCAAGGTCTCAGACCACCGGGGAGCTGTTTTTT.